Listed below are T cell receptor beta chains from one sample, sequenced in a study of blood T cell repertoires in COVID-19. Here immunoSEQ multiplex PCR was the method, and the copy in TCRdb shows in-frame clones only, minus some. The table includes around 160,000 clones, 84% detected once. Sequenced: PBMCs or T cells enriched from blood (not recorded which). The receptor source for this set is a woman between 50 and 59 years old who had been exposed to COVID-19. CDR3s include the opening cysteine and the closing phenylalanine or tryptophan. Each record gives: D gene, V gene, J gene, clone size, CDR3 protein, CDR3 DNA. A D gene is named only where the DNA matches it firmly. Clone size is stated in some rows and not others, as once, few, many or a class when expanded.

d_gene: TRBD2
v_gene: TRBV4-3
j_gene: TRBJ2-5
abundance: -
CDR3aa: CASSQDQAGRGETQYF
CDR3nt: TGCGCCAGCAGCCAAGATCAAGCGGGGAGGGGAGAGACCCAGTACTTC

d_gene: -
v_gene: TRBV19
j_gene: TRBJ1-1
abundance: -
CDR3aa: CASSSRQAGDTEAFF
CDR3nt: TGTGCCAGTAGTAGCAGGCAGGCGGGTGACACTGAAGCTTTCTTT

d_gene: TRBD2
v_gene: TRBV12-3/TRBV12-4
j_gene: TRBJ2-3
abundance: -
CDR3aa: CASSILGGGSQYF
CDR3nt: TGTGCCAGCAGTATCCTGGGCGGGGGATCGCAGTATTTT

d_gene: TRBD1
v_gene: TRBV4-1
j_gene: TRBJ1-2
abundance: few
CDR3aa: CASSQGDRGIYGYTF
CDR3nt: TGCGCCAGCAGCCAAGGGGACAGGGGAATCTATGGCTACACCTTC

d_gene: TRBD1
v_gene: TRBV9
j_gene: TRBJ2-7
abundance: -
CDR3aa: CASSETGGALDEQYF
CDR3nt: TGTGCCAGCAGCGAGACAGGGGGCGCTCTGGACGAGCAGTACTTC

d_gene: -
v_gene: TRBV2
j_gene: TRBJ1-1
abundance: -
CDR3aa: CASSEHDGGVEAFF
CDR3nt: TGTGCCAGCAGTGAACACGACGGGGGAGTTGAAGCTTTCTTT

d_gene: -
v_gene: TRBV19
j_gene: TRBJ2-3
abundance: -
CDR3aa: CATSPGGGTDTQYF
CDR3nt: TGTGCCACCTCGCCGGGGGGCGGCACAGATACGCAGTATTTT

d_gene: TRBD2
v_gene: TRBV25-1
j_gene: TRBJ2-2
abundance: -
CDR3aa: CASSDGRANTGELFF
CDR3nt: TGTGCCAGCAGTGACGGGAGGGCGAACACCGGGGAGCTGTTTTTT

d_gene: -
v_gene: TRBV23-1
j_gene: TRBJ1-5
abundance: -
CDR3aa: CASSPEQIPSNQPQHF
CDR3nt: TGCGCCAGCAGTCCGGAACAGATTCCAAGCAATCAGCCCCAGCATTTT

d_gene: TRBD1
v_gene: TRBV19
j_gene: TRBJ2-7
abundance: -
CDR3aa: CASSIGGQPWEQYF
CDR3nt: TGTGCCAGTAGTATTGGGGGACAGCCTTGGGAGCAGTACTTC

d_gene: -
v_gene: TRBV5-6
j_gene: TRBJ2-7
abundance: -
CDR3aa: CASSLVATAEYEQYF
CDR3nt: TGTGCCAGCAGCTTGGTCGCGACAGCCGAATACGAGCAGTACTTC

d_gene: TRBD1
v_gene: TRBV27
j_gene: TRBJ1-2
abundance: few
CDR3aa: CASSFSTGFSGYTF
CDR3nt: TGTGCCAGCAGTTTCTCGACAGGGTTCTCTGGCTACACCTTC

d_gene: TRBD1
v_gene: TRBV18
j_gene: TRBJ2-3
abundance: -
CDR3aa: CASSPLTGMDTDTQYF
CDR3nt: TGTGCCAGCTCACCGTTGACAGGGATGGACACAGATACGCAGTATTTT

d_gene: TRBD1
v_gene: TRBV6-1
j_gene: TRBJ1-1
abundance: -
CDR3aa: CASSEVVTGGILNTEAFF
CDR3nt: TGTGCCAGCAGTGAAGTTGTGACAGGGGGCATTTTAAACACTGAAGCTTTCTTT

d_gene: -
v_gene: TRBV6-5
j_gene: TRBJ1-4
abundance: -
CDR3aa: CASSPGLNEKLFF
CDR3nt: TGTGCCAGCAGTCCGGGGTTGAATGAAAAACTGTTTTTT

d_gene: -
v_gene: TRBV10-2
j_gene: TRBJ2-7
abundance: -
CDR3aa: CASSEVGSYEQYF
CDR3nt: TGCGCCAGCAGTGAGGTCGGTTCGTACGAGCAGTACTTC

d_gene: -
v_gene: TRBV18
j_gene: TRBJ1-5
abundance: once
CDR3aa: CASSPPQTGVLNQPQHF
CDR3nt: TGTGCCAGCTCACCACCCCAGACAGGCGTCCTTAATCAGCCCCAGCATTTT

d_gene: -
v_gene: TRBV3-1/TRBV3-2
j_gene: TRBJ1-3
abundance: -
CDR3aa: CASSQGGRQGGHTIYF
CDR3nt: TGTGCCAGCAGCCAAGGGGGTCGGCAGGGTGGCCACACCATATATTTT